These 27 T cell receptor beta chains originate from one sample sequenced in a study of blood T cell repertoires in COVID-19. TCRdb keeps only in-frame clones here, not all; method: immunoSEQ multiplex PCR. The sample has over 150,000 clones, approximately 91% seen once. The specimen sequenced was peripheral blood. These TCRs come from a man between 50 and 59 years old with COVID-19, enrolled during active disease.

The J gene is TRBJ2-5, the V gene TRBV29-1; the match to TRBD1 covers 7 bases. V trimming: 2 bases; J trimming: 7 bases; junction bases outside the gene matches: 10. There are 14 residues in the CDR3. Germline V gene data show CDR1 as SQVTM and CDR2 as ANQGSEA. CDR3: CSVERKDRPRTQYF. DNA of the CDR3: TGCAGCGTTGAACGCAAGGACAGGCCGCGGACCCAGTACTTC.

V is TRBV6-5 and J is TRBJ2-2; D is possibly TRBD1 (5 bases). This CDR3 contains 14 residues. In germline, CDR1 is MNHEY, CDR2 SVGAGI. The ends were cut back, 8 bases at V and 7 bases at J, with 17 bases in the middle. CDR3 region: CASGPSRVGGELFF. The CDR3 DNA reads TGTGCCAGCGGACCTTCCAGGGTCGGCGGGGAGCTGTTTTTT.

This chain joins TRBV24-1 and TRBJ2-1, with 7 nucleotides matching TRBD1. From germline, CDR1 is KGHDR and CDR2 SFDVKD. The CDR3 runs 16 residues. With 6 bases clipped from V and 0 bases from J, the junction kept 7 bases outside the gene matches. In DNA form, the CDR3 reads TGTGCCACCAGTTCCGGGACAGCCTTCTCCTACAATGAGCAGTTCTTC. Amino acid sequence: CATSSGTAFSYNEQFF.

The V and J genes are TRBV10-3 and TRBJ2-3; 10 bases map to TRBD1. With V trimmed by 10 bases and J by 14 bases, 12 bases remained unmatched. CDR3 length: 12 amino acids. CDR1 and CDR2 (germline): ENHRY, SYGVKD. The CDR3 protein is CATGTGVGSVYF. DNA for the CDR3: TGTGCCACGGGGACAGGGGTTGGTTCGGTGTATTTT.

The chain combines TRBV11-2 with TRBJ2-7, with D possibly matching TRBD1 (5 bases). Trimming left V 4 bases short and J 2 bases short, with 15 bases between. Per the germline V gene, CDR1 is SGHAT and CDR2 is FQNNGV. The CDR3 contains 15 residues. The CDR3 region has the DNA TGTGCCAGCAGCTCAAACGGACACCAAACCTACGAGCAGTACTTC. It is translated as CASSSNGHQTYEQYF. Drawing the rest from reference TRBV11-2 and TRBJ2-7, the complete variable domain is EAGVAQSPRYKIIEKRQSVAFWCNPISGHATLYWYQQILGQGPKLLIQFQNNGVVDDSQLPKDRFSAERLKGVDSTLKIQPAKLEDSAVYLCASSSNGHQTYEQYFGPGTRLTVT.

This clone was seen a handful of times. The chain couples TRBV10-2 to TRBJ2-2; 8 bases map to TRBD1. This CDR3 region has 14 residues. Germline V lookup: CDR1 WSHSY, CDR2 SAAADI. V shed 5 bases and J 3 bases; nucleotides not matched to a gene: 2. CDR3 sequence reads: CASSQQGDTGELFF. In DNA, the CDR3 is TGCGCCAGCAGTCAACAGGGGGACACCGGGGAGCTGTTTTTT.

This chain joins TRBV11-2 and TRBJ1-6, with 8 bases that match TRBD1. J gave up 10 bases and V 5 bases, and 10 bases lay outside the gene matches. Germline V gene lookup returns CDR1 SGHAT and CDR2 FQNNGV. The CDR3 contains 15 residues. The CDR3 region is CASSIPTGAESPLHF. The DNA of the CDR3 is TGTGCCAGCAGCATACCGACAGGGGCAGAGTCACCCCTCCACTTT.

This clone was counted once. The chain employs TRBV5-5 and TRBJ1-2, with D perhaps TRBD1 (5 bases). Trimming pared 4 bases from V and 6 bases from J, leaving 22 bases between. The CDR3 runs to 16 residues. CDR1 SGHKS and CDR2 YYEKEE come from the germline V gene (reference sequence). In nucleotides, the CDR3 is TGTGCCAGCAGCCTCACCTCCGGCAGGACATTGGATGGCTACACCTTC. Its translation: CASSLTSGRTLDGYTF.

The chain joins TRBV5-4 to TRBJ2-3; TRBD1 matches at 9 bases. The germline V gene has CDR1 SGHNT and CDR2 YYREEE (reference sequence). The CDR3 has 15 amino acids. With V trimmed by 4 bases and J by 0 bases, 3 bases remained unmatched. As DNA, the CDR3 is TGTGCCAGCAGCCGCGGACAGGGGAGCACAGATACGCAGTATTTT. It is translated as CASSRGQGSTDTQYF.

This chain uses TRBV4-1 with TRBJ2-7; D may be TRBD1 (6 bases). Germline V gives CDR1 MGHRA, CDR2 YSYEKL. Trimming removed 2 bases from V and 3 bases from J, with 11 bases in between. This CDR3 is built from 14 residues. CDR3 DNA sequence: TGCGCCAGCAGCCAAATGGGACAAGACTACGAGCAGTACTTC. Its protein is CASSQMGQDYEQYF.

This chain links TRBV12-3 or TRBV12-4 with TRBJ1-2, with D hard to call. This CDR3 spans 13 amino acids. V shed 3 bases and J shed 7 bases, with 12 bases lying between them. CDR3 bases: TGTGCCAGCAGTTTGGCTGTCTCGGGTGGCTACACCTTC. Amino acids: CASSLAVSGGYTF.

The rearrangement joins TRBV9 to TRBJ2-2; TRBD2 aligns across 10 bases. With 5 bases clipped from V and 3 bases from J, the junction kept 4 bases outside the gene matches. This CDR3 contains 15 residues. The germline gives CDR1 SGDLS, CDR2 YYNGEE. The CDR3 DNA reads as TGTGCCAGCAGAGCGGGAGGGCCGTACACCGGGGAGCTGTTTTTT. Translation: CASRAGGPYTGELFF. Full variable domain (remainder filled in from reference TRBV9 and TRBJ2-2): DSGVTQTPKHLITATGQRVTLRCSPRSGDLSVYWYQQSLDQGLQFLIQYYNGEERAKGNILERFSAQQFPDLHSELNLSSLELGDSALYFCASRAGGPYTGELFFGEGSRLTVL.

The CDR3 loop is CASSDLDRPTYEQYF. For the CDR3, the DNA is TGTGCCAGCAGCGACCTGGACAGACCAACCTACGAGCAGTACTTC. V is TRBV9 and J is TRBJ2-7, with D perhaps TRBD1 (6 bases). CDR3 size: 15 residues. In germline, CDR1 is SGDLS, CDR2 YYNGEE. V dropped 3 bases and J dropped 2 bases, with 15 bases sitting between them.

The gene calls are TRBV6-4 and TRBJ2-7, with 8 bases lining up with TRBD1. V trimming: 2 bases; J trimming: 4 bases; junction bases outside the gene matches: 7. The CDR3 covers 15 residues. The germline CDR1 and CDR2 sequences are MRHNA and SNTAGT. The CDR3 spells CASSDPDREEYEQYF. CDR3 DNA sequence: TGTGCCAGCAGTGACCCGGACAGGGAGGAATACGAGCAGTACTTC.

The V gene is TRBV30, the J gene TRBJ1-1; 7 nucleotides align to TRBD1. Germline V gene sequence: CDR1 GTSNPN, CDR2 SVGIG (reference sequence). V lost 3 bases to trimming and J lost 4 bases; unmatched junction nucleotides: 8. CDR3 size: 14 residues. The CDR3 region is CAWRYRGRATEAFF. The CDR3 DNA is TGTGCCTGGAGGTACAGGGGCAGGGCCACTGAAGCTTTCTTT.

The chain employs TRBV6-1 and TRBJ1-3, with D possibly being TRBD1 (5 bases). V was clipped by 3 bases and J by 3 bases, with 12 bases between them. The CDR3 is 15 amino acids. Germline CDR1 is MNHNS and CDR2 is SASEGT. CDR3 nucleotide sequence: TGTGCCAGCAGTGATGCGACAGCCCTTGGAAACACCATATATTTT. The encoded protein is CASSDATALGNTIYF.

This rearrangement joins TRBV15 to TRBJ2-5; the D gene is possibly TRBD2 (5 bases). V shed 6 bases and J shed 2 bases, with 13 bases lying between them. Per the germline V gene, CDR1 is LNHNV and CDR2 is YYDKDF (reference sequence). This CDR3 has 14 residues. The CDR3 region has the DNA TGTGCCACCAGTATCCCTAGCCAGCAAGAGACCCAGTACTTC. It is translated as CATSIPSQQETQYF.

The chain couples TRBV5-1 to TRBJ1-1; D is ambiguous. CDR3 length: 14 amino acids. Trimming removed 4 bases at V and 2 bases at J, with 12 bases between. In germline, CDR1 is SGHRS, CDR2 YFSETQ. This chain's CDR3 is CASSPTTGNTEAFF. Here the CDR3 DNA reads TGCGCCAGCAGCCCTACGACTGGAAACACTGAAGCTTTCTTT.

The sample holds one count of this clone. The chain combines TRBV6-6 with TRBJ2-5; possibly TRBD1 for D (5 bases). The CDR3 spans 14 residues. The V and J ends lost 6 bases and 5 bases respectively, with 16 bases between them. Per the germline V gene, CDR1 is MNHNY and CDR2 is SVGAGI (reference sequence). CDR3 nucleotides: TGTGCCAGCAGGGACATGTGGGCGGACGAGACCCAGTACTTC. Translation: CASRDMWADETQYF.

About this clone: The sample contains more than one DNA sequence encoding this CDR3. The chain combines TRBV15 with TRBJ1-5; D possibly corresponds to TRBD1 (6 bases). Germline V gene sequence: CDR1 LNHNV, CDR2 YYDKDF (reference sequence). Trimming took off 5 bases at V and 4 bases at J, with 12 bases between the two ends. This CDR3 is 14 amino acids long. CDR3 loop: CATSRGQSNQPQHF. In DNA form, the CDR3 reads TGTGCCACCAGCCGAGGACAGAGTAATCAGCCCCAGCATTTT.

The genes are TRBV19 and TRBJ2-2; D is unresolved. Germline V gene sequence: CDR1 LNHDA, CDR2 SQIVND (reference sequence). The germline V and J ends were trimmed by 7 bases and 6 bases, with 6 bases remaining between them. The CDR3 has 11 residues. The CDR3 nucleotides read TGTGCCAGTAAAGCCGCCGGGGAGCTGTTTTTT. The encoded protein is CASKAAGELFF.

The CDR3 DNA reads TGCGCCAGCAGCCAGGCCCGGGACAGGGGTTTTCCTAAAGGCTACACCTTC. Translation: CASSQARDRGFPKGYTF. J is TRBJ1-2 and V is TRBV4-1; 10 bases line up with TRBD1. Unmatched junction bases numbered 15, after V lost 3 bases and J lost 8 bases. Germline V gene lookup returns CDR1 MGHRA and CDR2 YSYEKL. The CDR3 is 17 amino acids.

This rearrangement joins TRBV7-9 to TRBJ1-2; D possibly corresponds to TRBD1 (5 bases). CDR1 is SEHNR, CDR2 FQNEAQ, per germline (reference sequence). Trimming shortened V by 3 bases and J by 4 bases, and 12 bases separated the two germline ends. The CDR3 is made up of 14 amino acids. The DNA of the CDR3 is TGTGCCAGCAGCTTTGGAGGGGAAGGCTATGGCTACACCTTC. Protein product: CASSFGGEGYGYTF.

The chain has TRBV6-2 or TRBV6-3 and TRBJ2-7; 8 bases align to TRBD1. CDR1 and CDR2 from the germline V gene are MNHEY and SVGEGT. The CDR3 is made up of 14 amino acids. Losses at the gene ends were 0 bases for V and 5 bases for J; bases not matched to a gene: 3. CDR3 amino acids: CASSYSTGVNEQYF. The CDR3 nucleotides are TGTGCCAGCAGTTACTCGACAGGGGTCAACGAGCAGTACTTC.

The chain joins TRBV5-6 to TRBJ1-5; D unresolved. CDR3 length equals 14 residues. Germline V gene data show CDR1 as SGHDT and CDR2 as YYEEEE. V was shortened by 1 base and J by 4 bases, with 9 bases between the two germline ends. CDR3 sequence (DNA): TGTGCCAGCAGCTTGTTCGCCCAGAATCAGCCCCAGCATTTT. This translates into CASSLFAQNQPQHF.

The chain joins TRBV27 to TRBJ1-1, with 11 bases matching TRBD1. The CDR3 is made up of 16 amino acids. Germline values: CDR1 MNHEY, CDR2 SMNVEV (reference sequence). V lost 5 bases, J lost 4 bases, and 9 bases stayed unmatched. The CDR3 coding sequence is TGTGCCAGCAGTACCTACTCCGGGACAGGGGGCACTGAAGCTTTCTTT. It codes for CASSTYSGTGGTEAFF.

This chain connects TRBV6-5 to TRBJ2-5, with a possible D match to TRBD1 (6 bases). The CDR3 runs 14 residues. CDR1 and CDR2 (germline): MNHEY, SVGAGI. V was cut by 5 bases and J by 4 bases, with 14 bases left in between. The CDR3 DNA reads as TGTGCCAGCAGTCACAGGGTTCGGCGAGAGACCCAGTACTTC. This translates into CASSHRVRRETQYF.